The clone carrying this T cell receptor beta chain was observed a few times. The entry originates in a study of T-cell reconstitution after alpha-beta-depleted transplantation in children. Unique molecular identifiers tagged the TCRbeta library. One entry per CDR3 protein, called by TCRdb with MiXCR from the PCR reads. The repertoire holds 400,000 to 500,000 distinct CDR3 sequences, 9.5% to 13% seen once, with 4.5% to 6.5% in the top ten. Per germline, CDR1 DFQATT and CDR2 SNEGSKA (reference sequence). The CDR3 loop spans 15 amino acids. V was cut by 2 bases and J by 0 bases, with 11 bases left in between.

The starting material was PBMCs from the stem cell graft donor, obtained from the stem cell graft. This receptor was taken from a human donor who donated a stem cell graft to a child with acute myeloid leukemia. The chain employs TRBV20-1 and TRBJ2-1; D remains ambiguous. The CDR3 bases are TGCAGTGCTAGAACCCCTTCGAGCTCCTACAATGAGCAGTTCTTC. Translated: CSARTPSSSYNEQFF.